This T cell receptor beta chain was observed in a study of CD8+ T cells in alopecia areata. Study-wide context: Tofacitinib exposure lasted 6 to 18 months, followed by 6 months off drug.

In each case, RNA was isolated and then reverse transcribed into cDNA as the sequencing template. The repertoire was sequenced with immunoSEQ multiplex PCR; TCRdb's copy has only in-frame clones and lacks some. The sample has over 200,000 clones, around three fifths seen once. This CDR3 has 15 amino acids. From germline, CDR1 is SGHAT and CDR2 FQNNGV. After removal of 1 base from V and 2 bases from J, the junction contained 1 base not matched to a gene. Peripheral blood samples and lesional scalp punch biopsies were obtained from alopecia areata patients. The clonotype comes from a human donor with alopecia areata. Material: CD4+ T cells sorted from blood, obtained at week 0. This chain uses TRBV11-2 with TRBJ1-2; 10 bases are shared with TRBD1. CDR3 protein: CASSLAGQGNYGYTF. The CDR3 DNA sequence: TGTGCCAGCAGCTTAGCGGGACAGGGGAACTATGGCTACACCTTC.